The 6 T cell receptor beta chains below come from one sample, sequenced in a study of vaccination and CD4 T cells after COVID-19. This sample's treatment: roughly nine-day PBMC culture with coronavirus spike peptide pools or control peptides (ViraFEST assay). These receptors lack a known antigen. The study sequenced cultured CD4+ T cell DNA using the Oncomine TCR Beta short-read assay. TCRdb used MiXCR to reprocess the PCR reads, holding one entry per CDR3 protein. The sample includes about 13,000 distinct CDR3 sequences, more than 55% of them seen just once. Specimen: cultured CD4+ T cells from blood, collected after SARS-CoV-2 vaccination. The source is a human donor with COVID-19.

This chain uses TRBV20-1 with TRBJ1-5; D is undetermined. The CDR3 extends over 15 amino acids. Per the germline V gene, CDR1 is DFQATT and CDR2 is SNEGSKA (reference sequence). Trimming cost V 2 bases and J 4 bases, with 15 bases left between them. The DNA of the CDR3 is TGCAGTGCTAGACTTCGGGGTTTTCGGAATCAGCCCCAGCATTTT. It is translated as CSARLRGFRNQPQHF.

By share, this clonotype counts as medium-sized. The V gene is TRBV7-9, the J gene TRBJ2-7; 9 nucleotides agree with TRBD1. The CDR3 is 16 residues long. Germline V gene data show CDR1 as SEHNR and CDR2 as FQNEAQ (reference sequence). V lost 1 base to trimming and J lost 4 bases; unmatched junction nucleotides: 8. This CDR3 is CASSLDPGQGRYEQYF. The CDR3 coding sequence is TGTGCCAGCAGCTTAGACCCGGGACAGGGTCGTTACGAGCAGTACTTC.

This clonotype was counted a single time. The V gene is TRBV7-2, the J gene TRBJ2-5; 8 bases are shared with TRBD2. The CDR3 covers 17 residues. CDR1 and CDR2 from the germline V gene are SGHTA and FQGNSA. After removal of 2 bases from V and 1 base from J, the junction contained 9 bases not matched to a gene. CDR3 bases: TGTGCCAGCAGCTTAATTGGGGCGGGGGGAGTCCAAGAGACCCAGTACTTC. Protein: CASSLIGAGGVQETQYF.

The V call is TRBV20-1, the J call TRBJ2-5; possible D gene TRBD2, 6 bases. V lost 4 bases and J lost 5, with 20 bases in between. Germline CDR1 DFQATT, CDR2 SNEGSKA (reference sequence). There are 15 residues in the CDR3. CDR3 sequence (DNA): TGCAGTGCTAATCTACAGGCGGGGACCAGGGAGACCCAGTACTTC. This encodes CSANLQAGTRETQYF.

This clonotype has just a few counts. The rearrangement links TRBV20-1 to TRBJ1-6, with D hard to call. V gave up 4 bases and J gave up 6 bases, with 10 bases separating them. This CDR3 has 13 residues. Germline V gene data show CDR1 as DFQATT and CDR2 as SNEGSKA (reference sequence). The chain's CDR3 is CSANLPGNSPLHF. CDR3 in DNA: TGCAGTGCTAATTTACCGGGTAATTCACCCCTCCACTTT.

A single count supports this clonotype. The CDR3 sequence is CASSAGQGMGTQYF. Written as DNA, the CDR3 is TGTGCCAGCAGTGCCGGACAGGGGATGGGGACCCAGTACTTC. V and J are TRBV6-1 and TRBJ2-7, with 9 nucleotides matching TRBD1. The DNA end favors TRBJ2-5, so the J call may be wrong. The CDR3 runs to 14 residues. The germline gives CDR1 MNHNS, CDR2 SASEGT.